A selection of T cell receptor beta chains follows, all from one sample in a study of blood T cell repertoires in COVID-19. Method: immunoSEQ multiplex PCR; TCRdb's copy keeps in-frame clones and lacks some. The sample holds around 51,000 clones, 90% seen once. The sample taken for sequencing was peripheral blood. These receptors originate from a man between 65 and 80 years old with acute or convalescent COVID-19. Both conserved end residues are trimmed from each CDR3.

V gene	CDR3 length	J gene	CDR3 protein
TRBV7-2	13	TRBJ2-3	ASSRPSGETDTQY
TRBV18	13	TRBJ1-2	ASSPRGGEGYGYT
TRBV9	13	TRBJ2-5	ASSVDRGGIETQY
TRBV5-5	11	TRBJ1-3	ASSSFSGNTIY
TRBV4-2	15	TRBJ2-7	ASSQSGLAGYSYEQY
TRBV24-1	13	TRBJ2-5	ATSDLSGGRETQY
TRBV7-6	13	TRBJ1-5	ASSLAPGAGQPQH
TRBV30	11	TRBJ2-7	AWSQGASYEQY
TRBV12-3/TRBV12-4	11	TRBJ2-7	ASTSGGSREQY
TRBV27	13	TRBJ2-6	ASRIAGSGANVLT
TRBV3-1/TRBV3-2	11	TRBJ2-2	ASSQDRGGELF
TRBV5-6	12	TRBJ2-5	ASSLAGGLETQY
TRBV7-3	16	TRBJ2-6	ASSPRGLAGSGANVLT
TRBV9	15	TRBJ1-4	ASSVTAAGGTNEKLF
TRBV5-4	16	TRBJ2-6	ASSLVGRASSGANVLT
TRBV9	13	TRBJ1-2	ASSPPEIINYGYT
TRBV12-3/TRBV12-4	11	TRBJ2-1	ASSFSGYNEQF
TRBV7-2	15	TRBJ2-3	ASSLATGGSLWDTQY
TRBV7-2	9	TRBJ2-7	ASSRSYEQY
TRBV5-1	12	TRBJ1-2	ASSPGTGHYGYT
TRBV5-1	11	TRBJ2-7	ASSPRESLVWY
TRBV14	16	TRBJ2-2	ASSPQLGGAPNTGELF
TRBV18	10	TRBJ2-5	ASSPNQETQY
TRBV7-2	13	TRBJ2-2	ASSLGGGNTGELF
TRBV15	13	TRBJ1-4	ATSGYSATNEKLF
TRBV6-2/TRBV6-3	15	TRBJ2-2	ASSYRSGGSDTGELF
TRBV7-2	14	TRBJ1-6	ASSLEDRGKNSPLH
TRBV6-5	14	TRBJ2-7	ASSYLSGGTSYEQY
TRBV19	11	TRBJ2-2	ASRPENTGELF
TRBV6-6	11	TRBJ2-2	ASSYGSGGELF
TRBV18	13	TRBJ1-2	ASSPPGQGEHGYT
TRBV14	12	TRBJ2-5	ASSQRGGRETQY
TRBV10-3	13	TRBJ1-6	AISESGQANSPLH
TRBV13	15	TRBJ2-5	ASSYFGLAGDQETQY
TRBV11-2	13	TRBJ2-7	ASSLGLPYSYEQY
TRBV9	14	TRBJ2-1	ASSAGQRFSYNEQF
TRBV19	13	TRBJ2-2	ASSIRGGRAGELF
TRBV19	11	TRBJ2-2	ASSILAPGELF
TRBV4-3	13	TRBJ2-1	ASRFGTSGDNEQF
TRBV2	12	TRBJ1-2	ASSDRGVNYGYT
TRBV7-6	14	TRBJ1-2	ASSSFRDRYSYGYT
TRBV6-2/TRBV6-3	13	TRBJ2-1	ASSLGTVRYNEQF
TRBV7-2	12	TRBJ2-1	ASSLERRGYEQF
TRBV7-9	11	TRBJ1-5	ASNSGGGQPQH